This T cell receptor beta chain was obtained from a study of T-cell memory formation after mild COVID-19. Across the study: Among the donors, TCR clusters were largely specific to each donor. Study-wide results and limits: There was a balanced CD4/CD8 profile in clones contracting day 15 to 85, and later expanders leaned CD4+. CM and EM subsets held most contracting CD4+ clones; EMRA held CD8+ ones.

The CDR3 consists of 14 residues. The germline V gene encodes CDR1 LNHDA and CDR2 SQIVND (reference sequence). Trimming removed 5 bases at V and 1 base at J, with 11 bases between. Regarding this clonotype: Antigen: not known.

Constant-segment-primed 5'RACE gave TCR alpha and TCR beta cDNA libraries with sample barcodes and UMIs. TCRdb analysed the 5' RACE reads with MiXCR anew, one entry per CDR3 protein. The sample records around 340,000 distinct CDR3 sequences, about 21% being singletons. This sequence joins TRBV19 and TRBJ1-1, with D tentatively TRBD1 (6 bases). The sequenced material came from PBMCs or a T cell subset sorted from them (not recorded which). This receptor was taken from an adult woman who had mild COVID-19 (a few samples of this study predate the infection). Cell type and time point are not known. CDR3 coding DNA: TGTGCCAGTAGTCCGGGGACATCGAACACTGAAGCTTTCTTT. The encoded protein is CASSPGTSNTEAFF.